The source of this T cell receptor (beta chain) is a study of control samples from healthy donors and cancer patients. Measured with immunoSEQ multiplex PCR; TCRdb has only the in-frame clones, and not every one. The record lists approximately 190,000 clones, of which the ten most abundant hold roughly 2%. The specimen sequenced was blood. The receptor comes from a woman aged 25 to 39 in good health.

The CDR3 coding sequence is TGTGCCAGCTCACCAGACTGGGGGAATTCACCCCTCCACTTT. Its translation: CASSPDWGNSPLHF. The chain combines TRBV18 with TRBJ1-6; possibly TRBD1 for D (5 bases). Germline V gene lookup returns CDR1 KGHSH and CDR2 LQKENI. The V and J ends lost 2 bases and 7 bases respectively, with 9 bases between them. There are 14 residues in the CDR3.